The 32 T cell receptor beta chains reported below all come from one sample, sequenced in a study of cytomegalovirus exposure and HLA in healthy donors (dated by TCRdb to 2016 to 2017). The library came from the immunoSEQ multiplex PCR assay. For the multiplex PCR, a mixture combining 60 forward primers for TCR Vbeta segments and 13 reverse primers for TCR Jbeta segments was used. TCRdb mirrors the immuneACCESS table, restricted to in-frame sequences. Some clones are absent from its copies; in checked studies, under half trace to an unresolved V gene, and the reason for the others is unknown. A total of about 34,000 clones appear in this sample, around nine tenths of them only once. Approximately 2.8% of the sample belongs to the ten largest clones. The sample taken for sequencing was PBMCs. These receptors all stem from a boy younger than 18 in good health and CMV-seronegative.

The rearrangement links TRBV11-2 to TRBJ2-2; a weak D match, TRBD2 (6 bases). Germline CDR1 is SGHAT and CDR2 is FQNNGV. The CDR3 is 15 amino acids. The ends were cut back, 4 bases at V and 5 bases at J, with 14 bases in the middle. In nucleotides, the CDR3 is TGTGCCAGCAGCTCCGGGGGTGGGGGGACCGGGGAGCTGTTTTTT. Its translation is CASSSGGGGTGELFF.

The chain is built from TRBV27 and TRBJ2-5; 9 nucleotides agree with TRBD1. In germline, CDR1 is MNHEY, CDR2 SMNVEV (reference sequence). CDR3 length: 15 amino acids. The V gene end was trimmed by 5 bases and the J gene end by 9 bases; junction bases not matched to a gene: 13. Written as DNA, the CDR3 is TGTGCCAGCAGTCCCAAGGGGGGACAGGGAAGATCCCAGTACTTC. Translation gives CASSPKGGQGRSQYF.

The chain joins TRBV29-1 to TRBJ2-1; 8 bases are a match to TRBD2. Germline assignment: CDR1 SQVTM and CDR2 ANQGSEA. This CDR3 comprises 13 residues. With 6 bases clipped from V and 7 bases from J, the junction kept 8 bases outside the gene matches. The CDR3 protein is CSVGTRLINEQFF. Here the CDR3 DNA reads TGCAGCGTGGGGACTAGATTGATTAATGAGCAGTTCTTC.

For the CDR3, the DNA is TGTGCCAGTAGTGGGAGACAGGTCAATGAAAAACTGTTTTTT. Amino acids: CASSGRQVNEKLFF. The rearrangement uses TRBV19 and TRBJ1-4, with D possibly matching TRBD1 (6 bases). V was clipped by 5 bases and J by 5 bases, with 12 bases between them. The germline gives CDR1 LNHDA, CDR2 SQIVND (reference sequence). The CDR3 sequence is 14 residues long.

The chain couples TRBV4-1 to TRBJ1-2; 9 bases fit TRBD1. The germline V gene has CDR1 MGHRA and CDR2 YSYEKL. J was trimmed by 5 bases and V by 4 bases; bases with no gene match: 8. The CDR3 consists of 15 residues. Here the CDR3 DNA reads TGCGCCAGCAGCCCTGGACAGGGGAGTAGATATGGCTACACCTTC. It translates to CASSPGQGSRYGYTF.

The V and J genes are TRBV29-1 and TRBJ2-1; 7 nucleotides agree with TRBD1. From germline, CDR1 is SQVTM and CDR2 ANQGSEA. This CDR3 is 13 amino acids long. The J segment lost 10 bases and the V segment lost 7 bases, leaving 13 bases of the junction unmatched. CDR3 DNA: TGCAGCGCATCCGGGACAGAAGGGAGCGAGCAGTTCTTC. Translating gives CSASGTEGSEQFF.

This sequence joins TRBV28 and TRBJ2-7; perhaps TRBD2 as D (6 bases). From germline, CDR1 is MDHEN and CDR2 SYDVKM. This CDR3 has 13 amino acids. V was cut by 6 bases and J by 1 base, with 10 bases left in between. DNA for the CDR3: TGTGCCAGCAGCGCCGGGACTTCCTACGAGCAGTACTTC. Translating gives CASSAGTSYEQYF.

Only a few counts were recorded for this clone. The chain combines TRBV4-2 with TRBJ2-7; perhaps TRBD1 as D (6 bases). Per the germline V gene, CDR1 is LGHNA and CDR2 is YNFKEQ. The CDR3 length is 15 residues. The V end was cut by 0 bases, the J end by 3 bases, with 12 bases between. This chain's CDR3 is CASSQDVGAFYEQYF. DNA for the CDR3: TGTGCCAGCAGCCAAGACGTGGGGGCCTTCTACGAGCAGTACTTC.

The V and J genes are TRBV18 and TRBJ2-3; no reliable D call. This CDR3 region has 13 residues. V was trimmed by 3 bases and J by 0 bases, leaving 4 bases between them. Germline CDR1 KGHSH, CDR2 LQKENI. The CDR3: CASSPSSTDTQYF. The CDR3 DNA is TGTGCCAGCTCACCCTCTAGCACAGATACGCAGTATTTT.

The rearrangement uses TRBV7-2 and TRBJ2-7, with 9 bases lining up with TRBD2. Per the germline V gene, CDR1 is SGHTA and CDR2 is FQGNSA. This CDR3 is built from 16 residues. The V and J ends lost 1 base and 0 bases, in that order; junction bases with no gene match: 4. The CDR3 spells CASSLELAGYSYEQYF. DNA of the CDR3: TGTGCCAGCAGCTTAGAGCTAGCGGGGTACTCCTACGAGCAGTACTTC.

The chain combines TRBV6-5 with TRBJ1-4; TRBD1 agrees at 12 bases. Trimming took 4 bases from V and 8 from J; bases not matched to a gene: 8. The CDR3 is 16 residues long. Germline V CDR1 and CDR2: MNHEY, SVGAGI. The CDR3 reads CASSFRPGQGAEKLFF. The CDR3, as DNA: TGTGCCAGCAGTTTCCGACCGGGACAGGGGGCAGAAAAACTGTTTTTT.

J is TRBJ2-7 and V is TRBV4-2, with 8 nucleotides matching TRBD1. The trim removed 1 base at V and 0 bases at J, leaving 5 bases unmatched. CDR3 length equals 16 residues. CDR1 is LGHNA, CDR2 YNFKEQ, per germline. CDR3 in DNA: TGTGCCAGCAGCCAAGGGGATGGGACAGGCTCCTACGAGCAGTACTTC. Its protein product is CASSQGDGTGSYEQYF.

The V call is TRBV2, the J call TRBJ2-1, with D possibly being TRBD1 (5 bases). Germline V gives CDR1 SNHLY, CDR2 FYNNEI. Deletions cut 1 base from V and 6 bases from J, with 16 bases between. The CDR3 extends over 16 amino acids. CDR3 coding DNA: TGTGCCAGCAGTGAAGTTCCCAGACAGCCCCCCAATGAGCAGTTCTTC. Its protein product is CASSEVPRQPPNEQFF.

The chain links TRBV5-1 to TRBJ2-2; 10 nucleotides match TRBD2. Germline CDR1 reads SGHRS; CDR2 reads YFSETQ. The V and J ends lost 1 base and 6 bases, in that order; junction bases with no gene match: 9. The CDR3 runs 17 residues. The CDR3 nucleotides read TGCGCCAGCAGCTTGAAGTACGGGCTAGCGGGGGCCGGGGAGCTGTTTTTT. Residues: CASSLKYGLAGAGELFF.

The rearrangement links TRBV15 to TRBJ2-1; 9 positions agree with TRBD2. The germline gives CDR1 LNHNV, CDR2 YYDKDF (reference sequence). The CDR3 has 17 residues. V lost 2 bases to trimming and J lost 5 bases; unmatched junction nucleotides: 10. The CDR3 nucleotides are TGTGCCACCAGCAGAAGTACGCGGGGGGGCATTAACAATGAGCAGTTCTTC. Protein product: CATSRSTRGGINNEQFF.

The rearrangement links TRBV7-2 to TRBJ1-5, with TRBD1 matching over 8 bases. The CDR3 consists of 15 residues. Losses at the gene ends were 1 base for V and 5 bases for J; bases not matched to a gene: 4. The germline CDR1 and CDR2 sequences are SGHTA and FQGNSA. The DNA for the CDR3 is TGTGCCAGCAGCTTAGTGGGCAGGGGGCATCAGCCCCAGCATTTT. Its translation: CASSLVGRGHQPQHF.

This rearrangement joins TRBV7-8 to TRBJ2-7, with TRBD1 matching over 9 bases. This CDR3 region has 15 residues. J gave up 0 bases and V 7 bases, and 7 bases lay outside the gene matches. Germline CDR1 reads SGHVS; CDR2 reads FQNEAQ. The CDR3 DNA reads as TGTGCCAGCACGGCCGGGACAGGGACCTCCTACGAGCAGTACTTC. It yields the protein CASTAGTGTSYEQYF.

The chain uses TRBV7-2 and TRBJ2-7; 7 bases match TRBD1. This CDR3 is 14 amino acids long. V lost 5 bases to trimming and J lost 1 base; unmatched junction nucleotides: 5. Germline V gene lookup returns CDR1 SGHTA and CDR2 FQGNSA. The CDR3 region is CASSQRTGSYEQYF. The CDR3 region has the DNA TGTGCCAGCAGCCAAAGGACAGGTTCCTACGAGCAGTACTTC. Using reference TRBV7-2 and TRBJ2-7 for the parts outside the CDR3, the full variable domain is GAGVSQSPSNKVTEKGKDVELRCDPISGHTALYWYRQSLGQGLEFLIYFQGNSAPDKSGLPSDRFSAERTGGSVSTLTIQRTQQEDSAVYLCASSQRTGSYEQYFGPGTRLTVT.

This chain uses TRBV4-2 with TRBJ2-3, with 9 bases lining up with TRBD2. Per germline, CDR1 LGHNA and CDR2 YNFKEQ. The length of the CDR3 is 14 residues. V trimming: 3 bases; J trimming: 5 bases; junction bases outside the gene matches: 3. The CDR3 loop reads CASSQGRGGDTQYF. The DNA for the CDR3 is TGTGCCAGCAGCCAGGGGCGGGGGGGAGATACGCAGTATTTT.

The rearrangement links TRBV4-3 to TRBJ2-1; TRBD2 matches 12 bases. Germline V gene sequence: CDR1 LGHNA, CDR2 YSLEER. Trimming removed 1 base from V and 3 bases from J; junction bases left unmatched: 1. This CDR3 is 16 amino acids long. The chain's CDR3 is CASSQGLAGDYNEQFF. The CDR3 DNA follows: TGCGCCAGCAGCCAAGGACTAGCGGGAGACTACAATGAGCAGTTCTTC.

The rearrangement joins TRBV4-3 to TRBJ2-7; tentatively, D is TRBD1 (6 bases). V gave up 1 base and J gave up 2 bases, with 15 bases separating them. This CDR3 contains 16 residues. CDR1 is LGHNA and CDR2 is YSLEER in the germline V gene. The CDR3 DNA reads TGCGCCAGCAGCCAAGGGTGGCAGGGGATGACCTACGAGCAGTACTTC. Its translation is CASSQGWQGMTYEQYF.

V is TRBV12-5 and J is TRBJ2-7, with 9 bases lining up with TRBD1. J gave up 3 bases and V 6 bases, and 6 bases lay outside the gene matches. CDR1 is LGHNT and CDR2 is FRNRAP in the germline V gene. The CDR3 loop spans 14 amino acids. The CDR3 protein is CASGTRDRVYEQYF. The CDR3 DNA sequence: TGTGCTAGTGGAACCAGGGACAGGGTCTACGAGCAGTACTTC.

This chain uses TRBV5-1 with TRBJ2-5; 8 nucleotides line up with TRBD1. Gene TRBJ2-7 matches the end of the DNA better, so the J call may be wrong. The CDR3 is made up of 17 amino acids. Germline CDR1 and CDR2: SGHRS and YFSETQ. The CDR3 here is CASSDGPGQGSKYEQYF. Here the CDR3 DNA reads TGCGCCAGCAGCGATGGCCCCGGACAGGGTAGTAAATACGAGCAGTACTTC.

The J gene is TRBJ2-5, the V gene TRBV12-5, with 8 bases identical to TRBD1. The trim removed 1 base at V and 5 bases at J, leaving 3 bases unmatched. The CDR3 totals 14 residues. Germline values: CDR1 LGHNT, CDR2 FRNRAP. The CDR3: CASGLGQGSETQYF. The CDR3 coding sequence is TGTGCTAGTGGTTTGGGACAGGGGTCGGAGACCCAGTACTTC.

CDR3 residues: CASSLVHFGQPQHF. The CDR3 DNA sequence: TGTGCCAGCAGTTTAGTTCATTTCGGGCAGCCCCAGCATTTT. The chain joins TRBV28 to TRBJ1-5, with D unclear. Germline V gives CDR1 MDHEN, CDR2 SYDVKM. This CDR3 is 14 amino acids long. V was shortened by 2 bases and J by 7 bases, with 12 bases between the two germline ends.

This clone was seen a single time. The chain is built from TRBV4-1 and TRBJ1-4; possible D gene TRBD1, 5 bases. The germline V gene has CDR1 MGHRA and CDR2 YSYEKL. V was cut by 4 bases and J by 7 bases, with 16 bases left in between. The CDR3 is 15 residues long. The DNA for the CDR3 is TGCGCCAGCAGCCCCTTAGGCAGGGAGGGTGAAAAACTGTTTTTT. It specifies CASSPLGREGEKLFF.

CDR3 loop: CASSLGGPPAYEQYF. CDR3 bases: TGTGCCAGCAGCTTGGGGGGGCCTCCCGCCTACGAGCAGTACTTC. J is TRBJ2-5 and V is TRBV5-6, with D maybe TRBD1 (6 bases). Matching the DNA end better, TRBJ2-7 makes the J call doubtful. Germline-derived CDR1 and CDR2 are SGHDT and YYEEEE. The CDR3 consists of 15 residues.

The gene calls are TRBV11-2 and TRBJ1-1; D remains ambiguous. The V gene lost 3 bases and the J gene lost 0 bases, with 11 bases spanning the gap. Germline V gene lookup returns CDR1 SGHAT and CDR2 FQNNGV. The CDR3 runs 15 residues. The CDR3 loop is CASSFPRQLNTEAFF. The CDR3 nucleotides read TGTGCCAGCAGCTTCCCGAGGCAGCTGAACACTGAAGCTTTCTTT.

CDR3 coding DNA: TGCAGCGTTGAAAGCGGGGTCGAGCAGTACTTC. This gives the protein CSVESGVEQYF. V and J are TRBV29-1 and TRBJ2-7, with 7 bases aligning to TRBD2. Trimming removed 2 bases from V and 6 bases from J; junction bases left unmatched: 1. Germline V gene sequence: CDR1 SQVTM, CDR2 ANQGSEA. The CDR3 sequence is 11 residues long.

The chain employs TRBV7-3 and TRBJ2-5; tentatively, D is TRBD1 (6 bases). V lost 1 base, J lost 5 bases, and 8 bases lay in between. Germline V CDR1 and CDR2: SGHTA, FQGTGA. This CDR3 contains 13 residues. The CDR3 nucleotides read TGTGCCAGCAGCTTAAGGGGGCGGGAGACCCAGTACTTC. It is translated as CASSLRGRETQYF. The variable domain in full, completed from reference TRBV7-3 and TRBJ2-5, reads GAGVSQTPSNKVTEKGKYVELRCDPISGHTALYWYRQSLGQGPEFLIYFQGTGAADDSGLPNDRFFAVRPEGSVSTLKIQRTERGDSAVYLCASSLRGRETQYFGPGTRLLVL.

The chain combines TRBV29-1 with TRBJ2-4; maybe TRBD1 (5 bases). Trimming left V 1 base short and J 2 bases short, with 15 bases between. The CDR3 runs to 16 residues. Germline V gene data show CDR1 as SQVTM and CDR2 as ANQGSEA. The CDR3 region is CSVEVPVQGSKNIQYF. In nucleotides, the CDR3 is TGCAGCGTTGAAGTACCTGTGCAGGGTTCCAAAAACATTCAGTACTTC.

V usage is TRBV7-2 and J usage is TRBJ2-1, with TRBD2 matching 9 bases. Trimming cost V 1 base and J 9 bases; bases outside gene matches: 10. This CDR3 spans 16 amino acids. Germline values: CDR1 SGHTA, CDR2 FQGNSA. DNA for the CDR3: TGTGCCAGCAGCTTAGGAGGCGGGGGGGCCAGGGGTGAGCAGTTCTTC. Translating gives CASSLGGGGARGEQFF.